The T cell receptor beta chain under discussion was sequenced for a study of T cell repertoires in cytomegalovirus infection. For the study at large: Use of recently identified HLA-C-restricted and well-studied HLA-B-restricted CMV epitopes was part of the study. Evidence of both CMV infection and a matching HLA type came from public TCR beta signatures.

V lost 5 bases and J lost 2, with 7 bases in between. CDR1 SGHNT and CDR2 YYREEE come from the germline V gene (reference sequence). The CDR3 covers 12 residues. As regards this clonotype: As yet, its antigen is unknown.

General study findings and limits: HLA-C-restricted CMV clonotypes gave the most frequent clonotype in two of eight donors.

One entry per CDR3 protein, called by TCRdb with MiXCR from the reads. The table has 380,000 or so distinct CDR3 sequences, about 35% seen once. The sequence was collected from a human donor in good health (CMV status not recorded). Some clones in this sample may be carry-over from other donors' samples. The V gene is TRBV5-4, the J gene TRBJ1-1; no clear D. The specimen was cultured PBMCs, collected from culture after CMV antigen stimulation. CDR3 coding DNA: TGTGCCAGCAGTAACATCAACACTGAAGCTTTCTTT. Protein sequence: CASSNINTEAFF.